This TCR beta chain is drawn from a study of cytomegalovirus exposure and HLA in healthy donors. To note about this clone: No antigen is known for it.

CDR3 length equals 15 residues. The V and J ends lost 6 bases and 1 base, in that order; junction bases with no gene match: 8. Germline V gives CDR1 SGHRS, CDR2 YFSETQ. Study results and limitations: CMV serostatus was the sole immune exposure information available. TCR beta chains numbering 164 were designated cytomegalovirus-associated. Among the most significant clusters, several appeared linked to common viral pathogens in a later analysis. Exclusion applied to some V segments, including TRBV6-2 and TRBV6-3, as they were indistinguishable.

This PCR relied on a set of 60 Vbeta primers and 13 Jbeta primers. Clones were read by immunoSEQ multiplex PCR, and TCRdb kept only the in-frame ones, dropping some. The table records about 120,000 clones, about 80% of them present only once. Sequenced sample: PBMCs. The sequence came from a man between 60 and 70 years old in good health and CMV-seropositive. The chain carries TRBV5-1 and TRBJ2-3; 7 nucleotides agree with TRBD2. CDR3 amino acids: CASTLSGLRTDTQYF. The CDR3 DNA is TGCGCCAGCACTTTATCGGGACTACGCACAGATACGCAGTATTTT.